Detailed here is one T cell receptor beta chain. No antigen is known for it. Unique molecular identifiers were present in the TCR beta cDNA libraries. TCRdb reprocessed the PCR reads with MiXCR, giving one entry per CDR3 protein. The sample lists about 400,000 distinct CDR3 sequences, roughly 30% occurring once. The data derive from a study of post-analysis software for immune sequencing data. Study results and caveats: Comparison of patients with controls showed five TRBV segments more frequent in patients, TRBV5-6, TRBV5-1 and TRBV20-1 among them.

The germline CDR1 and CDR2 sequences are SGHRS and YFSETQ. The CDR3 loop spans 15 amino acids. The junction had 8 bases not matched to a gene; V was cut back by 4 bases and J by 8 bases. The origin of this receptor is a girl between 5 and 17 years old with multiple sclerosis. The chain couples TRBV5-1 to TRBJ2-3; 12 bases fit TRBD2. Source material: blood. For the CDR3, the DNA is TGCGCCAGCAGCCCCTCCTCGGGACTAGCGGGTACGCAGTATTTT. This gives the protein CASSPSSGLAGTQYF.